What follows are 10 T cell receptor beta chains derived from one specimen sequenced in a study of T cells after yellow fever vaccination. TCRdb called the 5' RACE reads again in MiXCR, with one record for every CDR3 protein. The sample has 300,000 to 400,000 distinct CDR3 sequences, approximately 5.7% seen once; the top ten hold about 15%. The sample in question was PBMCs, obtained 5 days after the yellow fever booster vaccination. These receptors all come from a man aged 30 to 39 who received the YFV17D yellow fever vaccine.

The J gene is TRBJ2-5, the V gene TRBV9; no reliable D call. V dropped 0 bases and J dropped 5 bases, with 8 bases sitting between them. The CDR3 runs to 13 residues. Per germline, CDR1 SGDLS and CDR2 YYNGEE. The CDR3 loop is CASSVGVGETQYF. CDR3 nucleotide sequence: TGTGCCAGCAGCGTAGGAGTGGGGGAGACCCAGTACTTC.

This clonotype was recorded at least ten times. The V gene is TRBV5-1, the J gene TRBJ2-5; a weak D match, TRBD1 (5 bases). V lost 4 bases to trimming and J lost 5 bases, with 18 bases between them. The germline V gene has CDR1 SGHRS and CDR2 YFSETQ. This CDR3 contains 15 residues. The CDR3, as DNA: TGCGCCAGCAGCATAAAACCAGGGTCAGGGGAGACCCAGTACTTC. Its protein product is CASSIKPGSGETQYF.

The V call is TRBV12-3 or TRBV12-4, the J call TRBJ2-3; D perhaps matches TRBD2 (6 bases). This CDR3 comprises 13 residues. The V gene lost 8 bases and the J gene lost 1 base, with 10 bases spanning the gap. CDR3 DNA: TGTGCCAGCCGCGGGACCGGCACAGATACGCAGTATTTT. Residues: CASRGTGTDTQYF.

To note about this clonotype: Its ends do not fully match the called genes, so a read error is possible. The rearrangement joins TRBV15 to TRBJ2-7; TRBD2 might be the D (5 bases). This CDR3 has 14 amino acids. Germline V lookup: CDR1 LNHNV, CDR2 YYDKDF (reference sequence). CDR3 bases: TGTGCCACCAGTCCTCCGGGAACCACCTACGAGCTGTACTTC. Protein sequence: CATSPPGTTYELYF. The full variable domain, completed using reference TRBV15 and TRBJ2-7, is DAMVIQNPRYQVTQFGKPVTLSCSQTLNHNVMYWYQQKSSQAPKLLFHYYDKDFNNEADTPDNFQSRRPNTSFCFLDIRSPGLGDTAMYLCATSPPGTTYELYFGPGTRLTVT.

In its sample, this clonotype was seen a few times. This chain joins TRBV12-3 or TRBV12-4 and TRBJ2-5, with D perhaps matching TRBD1 (6 bases). The ends were cut back, 6 bases at V and 2 bases at J, with 16 bases in the middle. CDR3 length: 15 residues. In DNA form, the CDR3 reads TGTGCCAGCAGGACCAGGGGTTTGGGACAAGAGACCCAGTACTTC. Encoded protein: CASRTRGLGQETQYF.

This chain connects TRBV5-1 to TRBJ1-4, with 7 nucleotides matching TRBD1. Trimming removed 0 bases from V and 0 bases from J; junction bases left unmatched: 2. Germline lookup yields CDR1 SGHRS and CDR2 YFSETQ. The CDR3 extends over 16 amino acids. This CDR3 is CASSLGQGSTNEKLFF. The CDR3 nucleotides are TGCGCCAGCAGCTTGGGACAGGGATCAACTAATGAAAAACTGTTTTTT. Full variable domain (missing parts from reference TRBV5-1 and TRBJ1-4): KAGVTQTPRYLIKTRGQQVTLSCSPISGHRSVSWYQQTPGQGLQFLFEYFSETQRNKGNFPGRFSGRQFSNSRSEMNVSTLELGDSALYLCASSLGQGSTNEKLFFGSGTQLSVL.

This clonotype was seen a handful of times. The chain employs TRBV20-1 and TRBJ2-7; 7 nucleotides agree with TRBD2. Germline CDR1 DFQATT, CDR2 SNEGSKA (reference sequence). Trimming took 0 bases from V and 0 from J; bases not matched to a gene: 2. CDR3 size: 14 residues. For the CDR3, the DNA is TGCAGTGCTAGAGAGCGGGAGACCTCCTACGAGCAGTACTTC. Translated, it gives CSARERETSYEQYF.

This clonotype was recorded many times. The CDR3 is CSARVGGNTIYF. Written as DNA, the CDR3 is TGCAGTGCTAGAGTCGGAGGAAACACCATATATTTT. J is TRBJ1-3 and V is TRBV20-1; D remains ambiguous. CDR1 is DFQATT, CDR2 SNEGSKA, per germline (reference sequence). V lost 1 base and J 4 bases, leaving 5 bases between the germline ends. The CDR3 covers 12 residues.

The CDR3 nucleotides read TGCAGTGCTACCGGATTACTAGCGGGAGAGACAGATACGCAGTATTTT. This sequence encodes CSATGLLAGETDTQYF. The chain carries TRBV20-1 and TRBJ2-3, with 11 bases fitting TRBD2. V was pared by 4 bases and J by 3 bases, with 9 bases of the junction left unmatched. The CDR3 is 16 amino acids. Germline-derived CDR1 and CDR2 are DFQATT and SNEGSKA (reference sequence).

Ten or more counts support this clonotype. J is TRBJ2-7 and V is TRBV6-2 or TRBV6-3, with 7 bases lining up with TRBD1. CDR3 length: 14 residues. The germline gives CDR1 MNHEY, CDR2 SVGEGT. With 6 bases clipped from V and 2 bases from J, the junction kept 7 bases outside the gene matches. The CDR3 nucleotides read TGTGCCAGCAGCCTGACAGGGCCAACCTACGAGCAGTACTTC. This gives the protein CASSLTGPTYEQYF.